This TCR beta chain stems from a study of T cell responses to AZD1222 COVID-19 vaccine (dated by TCRdb to the early 2020s). Background on the whole study: Because spike-specific TCR depth and breadth did not differ between the two schedules, AZD1222 recipients who got a second dose at roughly 4 weeks were pooled with those who got a second dose at roughly 12 weeks. Trial participants were enrolled by age into 18-55, 56-69 and 70-plus year subgroups, with approximately 160, 26 and 62 TCR-sequenced participants respectively. TCR sequencing covered about 230 trial participants: 207 given two doses of AZD1222 and around 26 given two doses of MenACWY control vaccine. Broad study findings and their caveats: Conclusions about previously exposed vaccinees are limited because only a handful of AZD1222 recipients were SARS-CoV-2 seropositive at baseline. In the small 56-69-year group, the increase in depth fell short of significance, most likely because of low power. Spike-specific TCR breadth and depth rose significantly after two AZD1222 doses compared with day 0 and with MenACWY recipients. No day 14 peak-response samples were available, so repertoires were characterized only after the peak T cell response. Reportedly, almost half of the unique spike-specific TCRs recognized epitopes lying outside the regions that are mutated in the B.1.351 and B.1.1.7 variants. Participants were mostly white British and included more females than males, and it was suggested by the authors that clonal diversity may have been underestimated. The vaccine-associated CD4 TCRs covered the entire spike protein, and the dominant responses fell in regions 160-218 and 743-854.

The CDR3 regions of human TCRbeta chains were analyzed by immunosequencing. The source study handled its data this way. Repertoire TCRs were checked for matches against a reference library of SARS-CoV-2-specific TCRs that had been generated using the MIRA antigen-specificity platform. Breadth meant the fraction of unique TCRs that were SARS-CoV-2-associated, whereas depth meant the fraction of total T cells that were SARS-CoV-2-associated. Using the MIRA data, each spike-specific TCR was mapped to the spike region that the TCR reacts to and placed in a CD4 or CD8 class. Log10-transformed breadth and depth values were compared by one-way ANOVA with Sidak's multiple comparisons tests. As stored in TCRdb, this immuneACCESS dataset retains in-frame rearrangements with V and J assigned. A fraction of the clones does not appear; measured against another copy, unresolved V genes explain less than half of the discrepancy, and the remainder lacks a known reason. That table supplies the V and J calls and clone size; D and trimming were determined from the DNA. In all, the sample holds about 97,000 clones, and around 93% of those were seen once. The leading ten clones occupy more than 6.5% of the sample.

The V end loses 0 bases and the J end loses 2 bases, and a stretch of 11 bases separates them. The CDR3, cysteine through phenylalanine, is 16 amino acids long. The kept DNA is CDR3 alone, 48 bases in frame from the first base. The germline V gene yields MNHEY for CDR1 and SVGAGI for CDR2. For this clone: Its antigen is unknown. There are no base qualities to consult, and no much larger clone falls within one base.

The time point label, as the study defines it: baseline before first vaccination. Vaccinee samples were obtained from the UK trials COV001 and COV002, which included a single-blind randomized controlled phase 2/3 trial of AZD1222 (ChAdOx1 nCoV-19) in healthy adults. Trial participant PBMC samples were collected at day 0 and day 28 after the second dose for TCRbeta chain sequencing. The chain links TRBV6-5 with TRBJ2-1; the D gene is not confidently resolved. The sequenced sample was peripheral blood, obtained on day 0 of AZD1222 vaccination. The sequence was obtained from an adult in good health. The CDR3 loop reads CASSYSFSGAYNEQFF. At the DNA level, the sequence is TGTGCCAGCAGTTACTCGTTTTCTGGCGCCTACAATGAGCAGTTCTTC.